The clone carrying this T cell receptor beta chain was found a few times. Its antigen is not known. This sample is part of a study of identical twins. TCRdb recomputed calls from the 5' RACE reads with MiXCR, one row per CDR3 protein. The sample comprises around 550,000 distinct CDR3 sequences, approximately 14% of which are singletons, and 0.44% rests with the top ten. Trimming left V 4 bases short and J 13 bases short, with 16 bases between. CDR3 length: 12 amino acids. From germline, CDR1 is SGHRS and CDR2 YFSETQ. General study findings and limits: Twin pairs' shared out-of-frame alpha sequences were enriched in low generation probability. Carriage of fewer insertions was seen in abundant cord blood beta clonotypes, whereas memory repertoires showed none. Models, which agreed with sharing between unrelated individuals, nonetheless underestimated the out-of-frame TCR alpha sharing seen in monozygotic twins.

Another study also made use of these data, one on yellow fever vaccine responses in identical twins.

The chain joins TRBV5-1 to TRBJ2-3; D gene ambiguous. The material sequenced was CD4+ T cells sorted from blood. This receptor was obtained from a woman aged 18-30 years in good health. CDR3 in DNA: TGCGCCAGCAGCCCGCCGGGCCAAGAGGAGTATTTT. It specifies CASSPPGQEEYF. Together with reference TRBV5-1 and TRBJ2-3, the CDR3 gives the full variable domain: KAGVTQTPRYLIKTRGQQVTLSCSPISGHRSVSWYQQTPGQGLQFLFEYFSETQRNKGNFPGRFSGRQFSNSRSEMNVSTLELGDSALYLCASSPPGQEEYFGPGTRLTVL.